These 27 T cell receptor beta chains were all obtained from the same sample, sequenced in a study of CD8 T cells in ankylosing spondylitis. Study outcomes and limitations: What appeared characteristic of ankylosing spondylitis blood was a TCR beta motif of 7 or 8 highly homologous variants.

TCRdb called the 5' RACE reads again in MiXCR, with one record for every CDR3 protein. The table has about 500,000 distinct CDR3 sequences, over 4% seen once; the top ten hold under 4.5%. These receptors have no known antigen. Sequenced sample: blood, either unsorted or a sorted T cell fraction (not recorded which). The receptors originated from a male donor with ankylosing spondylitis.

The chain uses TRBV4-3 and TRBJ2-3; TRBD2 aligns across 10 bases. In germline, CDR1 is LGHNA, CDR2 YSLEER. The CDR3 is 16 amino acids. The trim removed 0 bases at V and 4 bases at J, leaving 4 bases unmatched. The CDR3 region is CASSQDERGGADTQYF. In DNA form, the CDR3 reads TGCGCCAGCAGCCAAGATGAGCGGGGGGGGGCAGATACGCAGTATTTT.

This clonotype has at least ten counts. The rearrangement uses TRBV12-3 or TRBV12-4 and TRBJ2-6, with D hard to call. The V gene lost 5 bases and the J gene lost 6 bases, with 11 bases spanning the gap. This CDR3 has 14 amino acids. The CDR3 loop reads CASSRWSQANVLTF. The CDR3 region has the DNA TGTGCCAGCAGTCGGTGGAGTCAGGCCAACGTCCTGACTTTC.

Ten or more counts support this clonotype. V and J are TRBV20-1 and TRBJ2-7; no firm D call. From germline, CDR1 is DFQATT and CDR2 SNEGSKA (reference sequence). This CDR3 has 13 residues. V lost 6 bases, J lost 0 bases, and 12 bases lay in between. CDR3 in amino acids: CSALPGLSYEQYF. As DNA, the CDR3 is TGCAGTGCCCTTCCTGGCCTCTCCTACGAGCAGTACTTC.

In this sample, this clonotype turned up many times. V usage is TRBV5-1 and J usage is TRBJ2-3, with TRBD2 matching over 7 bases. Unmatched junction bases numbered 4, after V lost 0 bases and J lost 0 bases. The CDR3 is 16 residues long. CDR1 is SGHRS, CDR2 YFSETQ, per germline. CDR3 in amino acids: CASSLALAESTDTQYF. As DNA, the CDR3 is TGCGCCAGCAGCTTGGCCCTAGCGGAGAGCACAGATACGCAGTATTTT. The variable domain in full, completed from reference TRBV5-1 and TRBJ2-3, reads KAGVTQTPRYLIKTRGQQVTLSCSPISGHRSVSWYQQTPGQGLQFLFEYFSETQRNKGNFPGRFSGRQFSNSRSEMNVSTLELGDSALYLCASSLALAESTDTQYFGPGTRLTVL.

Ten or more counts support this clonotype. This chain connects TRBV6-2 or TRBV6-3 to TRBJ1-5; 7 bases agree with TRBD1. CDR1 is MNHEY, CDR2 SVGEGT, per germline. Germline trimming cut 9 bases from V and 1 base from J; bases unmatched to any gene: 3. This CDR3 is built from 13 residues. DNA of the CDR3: TGTGCCAGTGGGACAGCAAGCAATCAGCCCCAGCATTTT. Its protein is CASGTASNQPQHF.

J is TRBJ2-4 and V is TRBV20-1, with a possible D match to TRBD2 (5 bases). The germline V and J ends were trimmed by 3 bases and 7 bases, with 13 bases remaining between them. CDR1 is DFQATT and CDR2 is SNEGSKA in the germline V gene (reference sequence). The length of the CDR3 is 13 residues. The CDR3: CSARVARANIQYF. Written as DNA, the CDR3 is TGCAGTGCTAGGGTAGCGCGGGCGAACATTCAGTACTTC.

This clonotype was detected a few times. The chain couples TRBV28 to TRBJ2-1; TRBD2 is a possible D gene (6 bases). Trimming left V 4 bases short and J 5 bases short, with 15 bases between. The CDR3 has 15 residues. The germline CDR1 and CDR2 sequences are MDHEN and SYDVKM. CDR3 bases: TGTGCCAGCAGTTCCACCATGGGAGGCGACAATGAGCAGTTCTTC. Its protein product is CASSSTMGGDNEQFF.

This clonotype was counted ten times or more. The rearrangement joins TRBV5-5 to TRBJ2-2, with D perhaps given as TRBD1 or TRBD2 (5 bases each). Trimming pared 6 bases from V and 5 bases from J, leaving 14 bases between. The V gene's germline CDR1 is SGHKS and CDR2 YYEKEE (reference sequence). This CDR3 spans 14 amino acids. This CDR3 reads CASNRDGRTGELFF. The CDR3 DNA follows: TGTGCCAGCAACCGGGACGGCCGGACCGGGGAGCTGTTTTTT.

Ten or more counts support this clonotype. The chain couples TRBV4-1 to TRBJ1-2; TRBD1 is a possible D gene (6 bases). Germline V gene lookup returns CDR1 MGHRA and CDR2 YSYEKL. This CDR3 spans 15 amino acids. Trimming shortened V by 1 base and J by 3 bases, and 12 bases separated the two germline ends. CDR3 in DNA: TGCGCCAGCAGCCAAGTAGGGGGGCGAGACTATGGCTACACCTTC. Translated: CASSQVGGRDYGYTF.

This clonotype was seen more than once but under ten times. The CDR3 is CASMLYVRDPQETQYF. In nucleotides, the CDR3 is TGTGCCAGCATGTTGTATGTCCGGGACCCACAAGAGACCCAGTACTTC. The chain couples TRBV12-3 or TRBV12-4 to TRBJ2-5; D might be TRBD1 or TRBD2, each matching 5 bases. Trimming cost V 7 bases and J 2 bases, with 20 bases left between them. The CDR3 is 16 residues long.

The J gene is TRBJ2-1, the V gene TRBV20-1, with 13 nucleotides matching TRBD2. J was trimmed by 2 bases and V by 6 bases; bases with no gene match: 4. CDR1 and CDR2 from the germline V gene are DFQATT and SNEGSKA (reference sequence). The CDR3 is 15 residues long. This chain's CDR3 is CSALGTSGTYNEQFF. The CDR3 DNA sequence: TGCAGTGCCCTCGGGACTAGCGGGACCTACAATGAGCAGTTCTTC.

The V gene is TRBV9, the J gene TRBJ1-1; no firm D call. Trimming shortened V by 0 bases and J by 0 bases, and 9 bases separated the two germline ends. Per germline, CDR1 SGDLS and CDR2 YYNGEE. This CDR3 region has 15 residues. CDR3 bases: TGTGCCAGCAGCGTAGGGCTCTCTATGAACACTGAAGCTTTCTTT. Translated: CASSVGLSMNTEAFF.

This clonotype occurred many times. The CDR3 loop reads CASSLSPGSPLHF. CDR3 in DNA: TGTGCCAGCAGCTTGTCCCCTGGGTCACCCCTCCACTTT. This chain connects TRBV7-2 to TRBJ1-6; D is unclear. Germline CDR1 SGHTA, CDR2 FQGNSA. This CDR3 contains 13 residues. V was trimmed by 3 bases and J by 10 bases, leaving 10 bases between them.

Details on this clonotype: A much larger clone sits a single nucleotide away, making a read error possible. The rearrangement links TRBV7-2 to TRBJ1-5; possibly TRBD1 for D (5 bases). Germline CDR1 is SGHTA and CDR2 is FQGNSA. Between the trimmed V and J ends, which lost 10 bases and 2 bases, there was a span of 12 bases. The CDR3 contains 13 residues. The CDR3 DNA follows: TGTGCCACCTCGTGGGGGGGCAATCAGCCCCAGCATTTT. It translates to CATSWGGNQPQHF.

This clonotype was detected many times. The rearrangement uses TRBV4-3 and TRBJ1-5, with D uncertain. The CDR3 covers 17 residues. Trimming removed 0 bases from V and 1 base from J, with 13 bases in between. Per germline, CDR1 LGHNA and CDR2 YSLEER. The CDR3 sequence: CASSQDLWGRSNQPQHF. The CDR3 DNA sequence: TGCGCCAGCAGCCAAGATCTGTGGGGTAGGAGCAATCAGCCCCAGCATTTT.

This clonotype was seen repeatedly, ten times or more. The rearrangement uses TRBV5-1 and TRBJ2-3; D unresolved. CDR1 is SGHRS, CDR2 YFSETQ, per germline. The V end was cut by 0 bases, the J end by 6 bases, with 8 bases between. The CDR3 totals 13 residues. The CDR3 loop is CASSLAVVDTQYF. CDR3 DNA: TGCGCCAGCAGCTTGGCTGTTGTCGATACGCAGTATTTT.

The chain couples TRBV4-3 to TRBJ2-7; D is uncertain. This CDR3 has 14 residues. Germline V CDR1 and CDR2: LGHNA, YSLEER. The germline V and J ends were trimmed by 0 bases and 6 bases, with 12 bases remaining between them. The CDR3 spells CASSQDAGGLEQYF. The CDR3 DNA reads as TGCGCCAGCAGCCAAGATGCCGGTGGGCTCGAGCAGTACTTC.

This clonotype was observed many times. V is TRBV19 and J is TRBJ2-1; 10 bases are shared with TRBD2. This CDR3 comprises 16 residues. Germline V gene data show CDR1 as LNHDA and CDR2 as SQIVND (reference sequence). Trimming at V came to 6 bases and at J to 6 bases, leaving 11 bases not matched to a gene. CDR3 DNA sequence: TGTGCCAGTAGCTCCCAGAGGTTAGCGGGAGGCAATGAGCAGTTCTTC. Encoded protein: CASSSQRLAGGNEQFF.

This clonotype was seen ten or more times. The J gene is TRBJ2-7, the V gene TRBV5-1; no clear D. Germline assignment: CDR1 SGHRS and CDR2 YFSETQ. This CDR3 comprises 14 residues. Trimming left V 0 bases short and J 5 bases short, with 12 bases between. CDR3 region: CASSLAVLKDEQYF. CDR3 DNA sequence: TGCGCCAGCAGCTTGGCAGTTCTTAAGGACGAGCAGTACTTC. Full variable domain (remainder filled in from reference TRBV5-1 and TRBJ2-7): KAGVTQTPRYLIKTRGQQVTLSCSPISGHRSVSWYQQTPGQGLQFLFEYFSETQRNKGNFPGRFSGRQFSNSRSEMNVSTLELGDSALYLCASSLAVLKDEQYFGPGTRLTVT.

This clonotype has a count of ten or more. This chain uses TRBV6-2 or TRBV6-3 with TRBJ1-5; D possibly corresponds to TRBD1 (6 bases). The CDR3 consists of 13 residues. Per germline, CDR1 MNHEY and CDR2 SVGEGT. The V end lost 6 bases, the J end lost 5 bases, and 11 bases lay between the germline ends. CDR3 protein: CASSLRGYQPQHF. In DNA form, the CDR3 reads TGTGCCAGCAGCCTGAGGGGGTATCAGCCCCAGCATTTT.

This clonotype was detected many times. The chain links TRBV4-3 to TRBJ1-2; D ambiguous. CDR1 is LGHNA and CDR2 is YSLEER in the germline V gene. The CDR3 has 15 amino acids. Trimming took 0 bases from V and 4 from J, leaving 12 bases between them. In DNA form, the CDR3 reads TGCGCCAGCAGCCAAGATCCGGCCGGGAGCTATGGCTACACCTTC. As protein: CASSQDPAGSYGYTF.

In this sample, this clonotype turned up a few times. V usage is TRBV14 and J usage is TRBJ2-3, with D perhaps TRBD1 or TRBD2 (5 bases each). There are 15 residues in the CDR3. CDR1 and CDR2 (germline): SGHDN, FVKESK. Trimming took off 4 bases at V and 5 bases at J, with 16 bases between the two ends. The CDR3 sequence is CASSPLGVGLDTQYF. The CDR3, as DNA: TGTGCCAGCAGCCCGCTGGGGGTCGGGCTAGATACGCAGTATTTT.

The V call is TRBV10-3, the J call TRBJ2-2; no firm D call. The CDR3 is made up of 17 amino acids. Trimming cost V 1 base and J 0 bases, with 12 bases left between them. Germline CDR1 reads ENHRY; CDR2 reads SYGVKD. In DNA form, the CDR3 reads TGTGCCATCAGTGAGTACATAGCAGAAACGAACACCGGGGAGCTGTTTTTT. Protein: CAISEYIAETNTGELFF.

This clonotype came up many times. CDR3 in amino acids: CASSLLSLAVSSYNEQFF. The CDR3 region has the DNA TGTGCCAGCAGTTTATTGTCCCTGGCGGTGTCCTCCTACAATGAGCAGTTCTTC. The rearrangement joins TRBV27 to TRBJ2-1; unclear D gene. Germline loops: CDR1 MNHEY, CDR2 SMNVEV (reference sequence). The CDR3 extends over 18 amino acids. Trimming removed 1 base at V and 0 bases at J, with 16 bases between.

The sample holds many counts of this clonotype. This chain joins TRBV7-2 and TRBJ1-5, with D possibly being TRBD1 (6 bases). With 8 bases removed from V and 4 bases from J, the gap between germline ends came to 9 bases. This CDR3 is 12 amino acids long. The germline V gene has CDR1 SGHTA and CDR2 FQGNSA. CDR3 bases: TGTGCCAGCGGGGGCGCGAATCAGCCCCAGCATTTT. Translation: CASGGANQPQHF. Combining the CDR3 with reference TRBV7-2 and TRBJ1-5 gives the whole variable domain GAGVSQSPSNKVTEKGKDVELRCDPISGHTALYWYRQSLGQGLEFLIYFQGNSAPDKSGLPSDRFSAERTGGSVSTLTIQRTQQEDSAVYLCASGGANQPQHFGDGTRLSIL.

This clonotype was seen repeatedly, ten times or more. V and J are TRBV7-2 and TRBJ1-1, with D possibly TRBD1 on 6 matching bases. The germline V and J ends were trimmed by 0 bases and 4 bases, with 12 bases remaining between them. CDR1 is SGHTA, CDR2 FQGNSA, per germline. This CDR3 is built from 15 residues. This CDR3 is CASSLARGGTTEAFF. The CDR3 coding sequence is TGTGCCAGCAGCTTAGCAAGAGGGGGAACCACTGAAGCTTTCTTT.

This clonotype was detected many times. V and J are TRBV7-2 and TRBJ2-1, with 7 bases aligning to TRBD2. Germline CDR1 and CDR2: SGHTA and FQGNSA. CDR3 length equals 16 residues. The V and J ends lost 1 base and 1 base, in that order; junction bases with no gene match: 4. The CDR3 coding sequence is TGTGCCAGCAGCTTAGTCGGGAGGAGGTCCTACAATGAGCAGTTCTTC. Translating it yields CASSLVGRRSYNEQFF.